This T cell receptor (beta chain) was recovered during a study of blood T cell repertoires in COVID-19 (TCRdb year 2020). For context, the study as a whole: Collaborator samples came from the United States, Italy and Spain and covered acute and convalescent phases of COVID-19. The prospective study material was composed of cDNA or gDNA derived from T cells, B-cell-depleted T cells, or PBMCs. The dataset comprised deeply sampled blood TCRbeta repertoires from subjects exposed to, actively infected with, or recovered from COVID-19. The repertoires were made available in a free public database intended to serve as a resource for research on the immune response to SARS-CoV-2. The samples were drawn from the first 160 participants of the ongoing ImmuneRACE study and from some 1,300 subjects provided by 6 global collaborators. Nearly every sample came with metadata listing a de-identified subject ID, COVID-19 status, age in years and sex. Where HLA class I and class II types were available, the types were taken from metadata supplied by the sample provider, not from assay-based typing. Beyond this particular receptor, the publication reports: How much clinical and demographic metadata was included differed by source and by participant, and the metadata was provided uncurated.

Participants in the prospective study were enrolled through a virtual design, were aged about 18 to 90 years, and lived in approximately 25 United States geographic areas. To assign participants to cohorts, the prospective study relied on clinical history that participants themselves reported in a screening survey and a study questionnaire. ImmuneRACE Cohort 3 recovered participants were defined by two consecutive negative NP/OP PCR tests, healthcare professional clearance, or symptom resolution. In the prospective study, whole blood, serum and a nasopharyngeal or oropharyngeal swab were collected from each participant by mobile phlebotomists. Prospective study participants could optionally give additional blood draws and questionnaires over an approximately two-month period. Before DNA extraction, prospective study blood samples were shipped either frozen or at room temperature. CDR1 SEHNR and CDR2 FQNEAQ are derived from the germline V gene (reference sequence). Counted from cysteine to phenylalanine, this CDR3 has 15 amino acids. Left in the record is the CDR3 DNA by itself, 45 bases read in frame from the first base. V and J lose 4 bases and 2 bases, and a span of 11 bases separates them.

This clone was counted once. No antigen is known for it. Nothing much larger sits one base from this clone, and base qualities are not available. TCRbeta CDR3 regions were amplified from genomic DNA by means of the immunoSEQ Assay, a bias-controlled multiplex PCR. From the authors' description of their analysis: Nucleated cell counts per sample were estimated from amplification of reference gene primers within the assay. To quantify the absolute abundance of each unique TCRbeta CDR3 rearrangement, sequence reads were collapsed and filtered. For each sample, productive Simpson clonality was calculated as the square root of Simpson's diversity index across productive rearrangements. The table was pulled from immuneACCESS by TCRdb, which kept in-frame rearrangements only. Such tables lose some clones; where checked, under half of the loss comes from unresolved V genes, and the rest has no known cause. That table is the source of V, J and clone size, and D and trimming were worked out from the DNA. The sample table lists 150,000 or so clones, around nine tenths of them with a count of one. The ten largest clones take up approximately 7% of the sample.

The sequencing input was PBMCs or T cells enriched from blood (not recorded which). The source is a woman aged 50 to 65 who had recovered from COVID-19. The V and J segments used are TRBV7-9 and TRBJ2-2, with TRBD2 perhaps the D gene, on 6 matching bases. The nucleotide sequence is given as TGTGCCAGCAGCTCGAGCGGGCCTAACACCGGGGAGCTGTTTTTT. It translates as CASSSSGPNTGELFF.